The TCR beta chain under discussion was sequenced for a study of CD8+CD57+ T cells in acquired aplastic anemia. Template material for TCR beta VDJ and CDR3 profiling consisted of genomic DNA. TCRdb independently ran MiXCR on the reads; one entry per CDR3 protein. The sample lists around 190,000 distinct CDR3 sequences; about 59% were seen once. This clonotype was detected ten times or more. The sequenced material came from sorted CD4+, CD8+, or CD8+CD57+ T cells (not recorded which) from PBMCs. This TCR derives from a human donor in good health.

The CDR3: CASSQGGQGGNQPQHF. The CDR3 nucleotides are TGTGCCAGCAGCCAAGGCGGACAGGGCGGGAATCAGCCCCAGCATTTT. This sequence joins TRBV13 and TRBJ1-5, with 8 bases fitting TRBD1. The CDR3 spans 16 residues. Germline V CDR1 and CDR2: PRHDT, FYEKMQ (reference sequence). Trimming at V came to 5 bases and at J to 4 bases, leaving 10 bases not matched to a gene.